This TCR beta chain was captured in a study of T cells after yellow fever vaccination. The study, taken as a whole, reports: The study re-detected most primary-vaccination clones after the booster (96% CD4, around 90% CD8). The day 0 sorted memory subsets showed almost all vaccine-responding clonotypes to be undetectable.

The CDR3 has 21 amino acids. With V trimmed by 3 bases and J by 4 bases, 21 bases remained unmatched. In germline, CDR1 is MNHEY, CDR2 SVGEGT. This clonotype was seen many times. Researchers made TCR cDNA using 5'RACE template switching, and this step added a universal primer site and UMIs. TCRdb re-called the 5' RACE reads through MiXCR, storing one row per CDR3 protein. The sample comprises roughly 30,000 distinct CDR3 sequences, about 10% of which are singletons, and 12% rests with the top ten. Here the sequenced sample was PBMCs, either bulk or a sorted T-cell subset (CD4+, CD8+, memory, or dextramer-sorted; not recorded which), taken roughly 15 days after the first yellow fever vaccination. This sequence originates from a man between 18 and 35 years old who received the YFV17D yellow fever vaccine. This chain connects TRBV6-2 or TRBV6-3 to TRBJ2-1; 10 bases agree with TRBD1. The chain's CDR3 is CASSYTRGTGVVGYRYNEQFF. CDR3 DNA sequence: TGTGCCAGCAGTTATACCCGAGGGACAGGGGTAGTGGGTTATCGGTACAATGAGCAGTTCTTC.